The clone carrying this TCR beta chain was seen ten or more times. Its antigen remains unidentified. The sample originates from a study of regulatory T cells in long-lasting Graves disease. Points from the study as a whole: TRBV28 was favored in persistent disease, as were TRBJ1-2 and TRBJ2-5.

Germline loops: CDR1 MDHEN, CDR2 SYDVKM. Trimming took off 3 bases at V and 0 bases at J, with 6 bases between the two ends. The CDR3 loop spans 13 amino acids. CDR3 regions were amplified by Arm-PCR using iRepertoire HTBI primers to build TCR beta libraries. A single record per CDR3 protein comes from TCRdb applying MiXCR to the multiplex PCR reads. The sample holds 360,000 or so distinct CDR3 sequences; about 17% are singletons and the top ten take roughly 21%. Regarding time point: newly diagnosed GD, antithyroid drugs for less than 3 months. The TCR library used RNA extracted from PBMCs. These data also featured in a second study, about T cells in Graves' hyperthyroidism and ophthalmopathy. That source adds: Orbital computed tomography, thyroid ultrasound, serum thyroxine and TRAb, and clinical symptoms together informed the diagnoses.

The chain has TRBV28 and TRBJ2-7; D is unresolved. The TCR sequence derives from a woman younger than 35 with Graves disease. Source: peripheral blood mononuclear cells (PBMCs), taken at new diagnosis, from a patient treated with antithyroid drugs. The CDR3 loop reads CASSFTASYEQYF. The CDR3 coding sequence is TGTGCCAGCAGTTTTACGGCCTCCTACGAGCAGTACTTC.